This T cell receptor (beta chain) was identified during a study of stem cell transplantation in POMP-related autoinflammatory disease (dated by TCRdb to 2020 to 2023). Turning to the overall study: The study hypothesis was that defective thymoproteasomes impair MHC class I-dependent CD8+ T-cell differentiation and positive selection, which skews the TRB repertoire. Prior to transplant, the patients had CD4+ naive T-cell skewing, low CD8+ T-cell proportions, and decreased T-cell cytokine secretion. High-throughput TRB sequencing assessed how POMP deficiency affects T-cell receptor beta repertoire diversity and CDR3 characteristics. Broader findings and caveats from the paper: A trend toward lower TRB diversity and higher clonality was observed in PRAID patients across all analyzed T-cell subsets. In PRAID patients, the trend toward increased clonality and lower diversity reached statistical significance only for regulatory T cells. The number of unique TRB V-J gene pairings in PRAID patients was restricted.

Receptor amplification or capture employed the immunoSEQ multiplex PCR assay. In the original analysis: Repertoire diversity was quantified with Shannon entropy, accounting for clonal size distribution. The Gini-Simpson index (Simpson_1-D) was used to measure inequality of clonotype distribution. TCRdb obtained this table from immuneACCESS and retained in-frame rearrangements with V and J assigned. These tables miss some clones; where compared with another copy, unresolved V genes account for less than half of the shortfall, and the remainder is unexplained. The V and J calls and clone size were taken over from that table, and D and trimming were inferred from the DNA. In this sample the table shows 8,000 to 10,000 clones, about nine tenths of which occur a single time. Around 2.7% of the sample lies in the top ten. Reading the label with the study, this specimen's time point is: before hematopoietic stem cell transplant. PRAID was marked by prominent immunodeficiency together with autoinflammation. Before TRB sequencing, T-cell subsets (conventional T cells, CD8+ T cells, regulatory T cells, T follicular helper cells) were sorted.

With respect to this clone: Which antigen it targets is not known. No base quality values were provided; no much bigger clone lies one nucleotide off.

Including cysteine and phenylalanine, the CDR3 has 9 amino acids. Of the read, only the CDR3 DNA is kept; its 27 bases are in frame from base 1. CDR1 SQVTM and CDR2 ANQGSEA are derived from the germline V gene. Trimming costs V 5 bases and J 2 bases, and their ends lie 0 bases apart. The TCR was taken from a human donor with POMP-related autoinflammation and immune dysregulation (PRAID). Recombination connected TRBV29-1 to TRBJ1-2; the D gene assignment is ambiguous. Sequenced here: CD8+ T cells from PBMCs, sampled before stem cell transplantation. The CDR3 corresponds to CSVNYGYTF. The nucleotide sequence is TGCAGCGTTAACTATGGCTACACCTTC.